This passage covers 17 T cell receptor beta chains from one sample sequenced in a study of read filtering for tumor transcriptome and immune sequencing. From 300 to 400 ng of RNA, a library with molecular barcoded alpha/delta and beta/gamma adaptors was made. TCRdb itself ran the reads through MiXCR, one entry per CDR3 protein. In the table there are 130,000 or so distinct CDR3 sequences, less than 15% of which are singletons. The specimen was a population of CD138-negative cells sorted from bone marrow. The source is a donor older than 35 with multiple myeloma.

This clonotype was counted many times. This chain joins TRBV29-1 and TRBJ2-7; D perhaps matches TRBD1 (5 bases). This CDR3 has 12 residues. V gave up 5 bases and J gave up 0 bases, with 8 bases separating them. Germline V gene sequence: CDR1 SQVTM, CDR2 ANQGSEA. CDR3 in DNA: TGCAGCGTTTCAACAGGCTCCTACGAGCAGTACTTC. This codes for CSVSTGSYEQYF.

In this sample, this clonotype turned up many times. The CDR3 DNA follows: TGTGCCAGCAGTCCCCTGGGGGGGACAGCCGAGACCCAGTACTTC. It translates to CASSPLGGTAETQYF. This rearrangement joins TRBV7-8 to TRBJ2-5; TRBD1 or TRBD2 may be the D gene (7 bases each). Germline assignment: CDR1 SGHVS and CDR2 FQNEAQ. Trimming left V 6 bases short and J 5 bases short, with 19 bases between. This CDR3 comprises 15 residues.

There are many counts of this clonotype. The CDR3 region is CASSWRQRGPQETQYF. The CDR3 region has the DNA TGCGCCAGCAGCTGGAGACAGAGGGGCCCGCAAGAGACCCAGTACTTC. The rearrangement links TRBV5-1 to TRBJ2-5; D could derive from TRBD1 or TRBD2 (5 bases each). The CDR3 totals 16 residues. The V gene's germline CDR1 is SGHRS and CDR2 YFSETQ. V lost 3 bases, J lost 2 bases, and 17 bases lay in between.

The DNA for the CDR3 is TGTGCCAGCAGCCTCTCTAGCGGGGGGAATTACAATGAGCAGTTCTTC. Translation: CASSLSSGGNYNEQFF. The chain has TRBV28 and TRBJ2-1; 11 bases line up with TRBD2. The germline CDR1 and CDR2 sequences are MDHEN and SYDVKM. The J segment lost 4 bases and the V segment lost 6 bases, leaving 8 bases of the junction unmatched. There are 16 residues in the CDR3.

This clonotype was detected ten times or more. The chain recombines TRBV18 with TRBJ1-5; D perhaps matches TRBD1 (6 bases). The ends were cut back, 5 bases at V and 9 bases at J, with 20 bases in the middle. This CDR3 contains 15 residues. Germline CDR1 KGHSH, CDR2 LQKENI. DNA of the CDR3: TGTGCCAGCTCAATAAGCAGGGGAAGTCCCCCGCCCCAGCATTTT. Protein product: CASSISRGSPPPQHF.

This clonotype has at least ten counts. The chain is built from TRBV7-9 and TRBJ1-1, with 10 nucleotides matching TRBD1. From germline, CDR1 is SEHNR and CDR2 FQNEAQ (reference sequence). The CDR3 runs to 15 residues. After removal of 3 bases from V and 3 bases from J, the junction contained 4 bases not matched to a gene. CDR3 coding DNA: TGTGCCAGCAGCTTGGGGACAGGGGTTGACACTGAAGCTTTCTTT. Amino acids: CASSLGTGVDTEAFF.

This clonotype was picked up many times. The chain uses TRBV4-1 and TRBJ2-7; maybe TRBD2 (5 bases). CDR1 MGHRA and CDR2 YSYEKL come from the germline V gene. The CDR3 covers 15 residues. V lost 0 bases to trimming and J lost 5 bases, with 14 bases between them. The CDR3: CASSQDGRAGDEQYF. As DNA, the CDR3 is TGCGCCAGCAGCCAAGATGGGCGTGCCGGGGACGAGCAGTACTTC.

Turning to this clonotype: A read error is possible here, since a much larger clone lies one base away. CDR3 residues: CVTSGRAKSSYNEQFF. The CDR3 nucleotides are TGTGTCACCAGCGGGAGGGCCAAGAGCTCCTACAATGAGCAGTTCTTC. The chain links TRBV19 to TRBJ2-1; 10 nucleotides agree with TRBD2. This CDR3 has 16 residues. CDR1 is LNHDA, CDR2 SQIVND, per germline (reference sequence).

In its sample, this clonotype was seen many times. The genes are TRBV7-2 and TRBJ2-5; no clear D gene. With 5 bases removed from V and 5 bases from J, the gap between germline ends came to 9 bases. The CDR3 has 12 residues. Germline CDR1 and CDR2: SGHTA and FQGNSA. This CDR3 is CASSPLRETQYF. DNA for the CDR3: TGTGCCAGCAGCCCCTTAAGGGAGACCCAGTACTTC.

The chain uses TRBV7-3 and TRBJ2-2; unclear D gene. Trimming removed 5 bases at V and 5 bases at J, with 9 bases between. Looked up from germline, CDR1 is SGHTA and CDR2 is FQGTGA. The CDR3 is 13 residues long. In nucleotides, the CDR3 is TGTGCCAGCAGCACAAAGAATACCGGGGAGCTGTTTTTT. Amino acids: CASSTKNTGELFF.

This clonotype was detected a few times. V usage is TRBV7-3 and J usage is TRBJ2-7; 7 bases are a match to TRBD1. The CDR3 is made up of 11 amino acids. Per germline, CDR1 SGHTA and CDR2 FQGTGA. The V and J ends lost 4 bases and 6 bases, in that order; junction bases with no gene match: 0. The CDR3 region is CASSSGGEQYF. Here the CDR3 DNA reads TGTGCCAGCAGCTCAGGGGGCGAGCAGTACTTC. Supplemented by reference TRBV7-3 and TRBJ2-7, the full variable domain reads GAGVSQTPSNKVTEKGKYVELRCDPISGHTALYWYRQSLGQGPEFLIYFQGTGAADDSGLPNDRFFAVRPEGSVSTLKIQRTERGDSAVYLCASSSGGEQYFGPGTRLTVT.

The chain couples TRBV7-2 to TRBJ2-5, with 7 positions matching TRBD2. Trimming took 5 bases from V and 2 from J; bases not matched to a gene: 8. The CDR3 is 15 residues long. Germline V gene data show CDR1 as SGHTA and CDR2 as FQGNSA. CDR3 DNA: TGTGCCAGCAGCACGGGACTACCCGTTCAAGAGACCCAGTACTTC. It codes for CASSTGLPVQETQYF.

This clonotype was counted ten times or more. The chain couples TRBV12-3 or TRBV12-4 to TRBJ1-2, with a possible D match to TRBD1 (6 bases). V was shortened by 5 bases and J by 8 bases, with 24 bases between the two germline ends. The CDR3 covers 16 residues. DNA for the CDR3: TGTGCCAGCAGTCCATCCGGCCGGGTGGGGGCCCGGGGCTACACCTTC. This sequence encodes CASSPSGRVGARGYTF.

On this clonotype: The junction does not match germline at one end; this may be a read error. The V call is TRBV10-3, the J call TRBJ2-7, with unresolved D. This CDR3 region has 18 residues. Per germline, CDR1 ENHRY and CDR2 SYGVKD. The CDR3 spells CAISESDGALRSSYEQCF. CDR3 nucleotides: TGTGCCATCAGTGAGTCGGACGGAGCCCTGAGGAGCTCCTACGAGCAGTGCTTC.

This clonotype occurred many times. V is TRBV11-1 and J is TRBJ1-2; a weak D match, TRBD1 (5 bases). Germline assignment: CDR1 SGHAT and CDR2 FQDESV (reference sequence). The CDR3 is 13 residues long. V was pared by 2 bases and J by 5 bases, with 9 bases between. CDR3 loop: CASSLQGSYGYTF. The CDR3 nucleotides are TGTGCCAGCAGCTTACAGGGATCTTATGGCTACACCTTC.

The V and J genes are TRBV30 and TRBJ1-2; tentatively, D is TRBD1 (5 bases). Germline values: CDR1 GTSNPN, CDR2 SVGIG (reference sequence). This CDR3 has 13 residues. V shed 2 bases and J shed 0 bases, with 7 bases lying between them. CDR3 amino acids: CAWSNRPNYGYTF. The CDR3 DNA sequence: TGTGCCTGGAGTAACAGGCCTAACTATGGCTACACCTTC.

The chain couples TRBV7-8 to TRBJ1-2; tentative D call: TRBD1 (5 bases). This CDR3 contains 15 residues. CDR1 is SGHVS and CDR2 is FQNEAQ in the germline V gene. V was shortened by 1 base and J by 3 bases, with 12 bases between the two germline ends. The DNA of the CDR3 is TGTGCCAGCAGCTTAGAGTGGGGCTTGGACTATGGCTACACCTTC. It codes for CASSLEWGLDYGYTF.